This section outlines one T cell receptor beta chain sequence together with its context. HTBI primers from iRepertoire and Arm-PCR of CDR3 regions yielded the TCR beta libraries. Source study methods: Detected in the samples were some 68 TRBV and 12 to 15 TRBJ segments. TCRdb analysed the multiplex PCR reads with MiXCR anew, one entry per CDR3 protein. These V and J calls rely on TCRdb rather than the paper's analysis. The table lists about 350,000 distinct CDR3 sequences, 16% of them singletons, with less than 35% in the top ten. Time point denoted: newly diagnosed GD, antithyroid drugs for less than 3 months. PBMC-derived RNA was used for the TCR library. Trimming removed 4 bases from V and 0 bases from J, with 7 bases in between. Germline V gene sequence: CDR1 SQVTM, CDR2 ANQGSEA. The CDR3 extends over 13 amino acids. This entry belongs to a study of regulatory T cells in long-lasting Graves disease.

This same sample was also taken into another study, of T cells in Graves' hyperthyroidism and ophthalmopathy.

The chain has TRBV29-1 and TRBJ1-5; D is possibly TRBD1 (5 bases). The sample here was peripheral blood mononuclear cells (PBMCs), taken at new diagnosis, from a patient treated with antithyroid drugs. This receptor was obtained from a man between 40 and 49 years old with Graves disease. In nucleotides, the CDR3 is TGCAGCGTTGGGGGGGATAGCAATCAGCCCCAGCATTTT. It encodes CSVGGDSNQPQHF.